The 9 T cell receptor beta chains below were found in one sample sequenced in a study of T cell repertoires in cytomegalovirus infection. MiXCR, applied by TCRdb to the reads, yields one record per CDR3 protein. Among approximately 400,000 distinct CDR3 sequences listed, roughly a third were seen once. Sequenced: PBMCs. The origin of the receptors is a human donor in good health (CMV status not recorded). Some clones in this sample may be carry-over from other donors' samples.

This clonotype appeared a few times. This chain uses TRBV5-5 with TRBJ2-7; D ambiguous. Trimming cost V 0 bases and J 0 bases, with 10 bases left between them. Germline assignment: CDR1 SGHKS and CDR2 YYEKEE (reference sequence). CDR3 size: 15 residues. DNA of the CDR3: TGTGCCAGCAGCTTGGTGCGTCCAAGCTCCTACGAGCAGTACTTC. It codes for CASSLVRPSSYEQYF.

This clonotype was picked up one time. Relative to the germline gene, one junction end is altered; a read error may explain this. The chain has TRBV12-3 or TRBV12-4 and TRBJ2-2; TRBD2 is a possible D gene (5 bases). This CDR3 is built from 14 residues. Here the CDR3 reads CASSLRSNTGEMFF. The CDR3, as DNA: TGTGCCAGCAGTTTAAGGTCAAACACCGGGGAGATGTTTTTT.

This clonotype was recorded many times. This chain connects TRBV7-4 to TRBJ2-3; 11 positions match TRBD2. The CDR3 is 16 residues long. Germline loops: CDR1 SGHVT, CDR2 SQSDAQ. The V segment lost 4 bases and the J segment 2 bases; nucleotides outside the gene matches: 5. DNA of the CDR3: TGTGCCAGCAGCTCCTCTAGCGGGGGGTACACAGATACGCAGTATTTT. It translates to CASSSSSGGYTDTQYF.

V usage is TRBV9 and J usage is TRBJ2-2, with D maybe TRBD1 (6 bases). V gave up 2 bases and J gave up 0 bases, with 14 bases separating them. This CDR3 has 17 amino acids. Germline CDR1 SGDLS, CDR2 YYNGEE. CDR3 coding DNA: TGTGCCAGCAGCGTGGGAGACAGGAGAGCGAACACCGGGGAGCTGTTTTTT. This gives the protein CASSVGDRRANTGELFF.

Of note for this clonotype: The CDR3 does not close with the conserved phenylalanine or tryptophan, likely indicating a read error. This chain joins TRBV11-3 and TRBJ2-5; D is undetermined. CDR3 size: 12 residues. Germline CDR1 reads SGHNT; CDR2 reads YENEEA. The germline V and J ends were trimmed by 3 bases and 4 bases, with 6 bases remaining between them. The CDR3, as DNA: TGTGCCAGCAGCTTCCCGGGAGAGACCCAGTACTTA. Its protein is CASSFPGETQYL.

The chain combines TRBV7-2 with TRBJ2-7, with D hard to call. CDR3 size: 12 residues. Deletions cut 6 bases from V and 5 bases from J, with 11 bases between. Per germline, CDR1 SGHTA and CDR2 FQGNSA. The CDR3 nucleotides are TGTGCCAGCAGAACAACAGTGAACGAGCAGTACTTC. This translates into CASRTTVNEQYF.

The CDR3 loop is CASSMSKGYGYTF. Written as DNA, the CDR3 is TGTGCCAGTAGTATGTCCAAGGGATATGGCTACACCTTC. The chain combines TRBV19 with TRBJ1-2, with D uncertain. V lost 3 bases and J 5 bases, leaving 10 bases between the germline ends. CDR1 and CDR2 (germline): LNHDA, SQIVND (reference sequence). This CDR3 spans 13 amino acids.

This clonotype was counted ten times or more. The V and J genes are TRBV12-3 or TRBV12-4 and TRBJ1-3; tentatively, D is TRBD1 (6 bases). This CDR3 is built from 13 residues. V lost 0 bases and J lost 8, with 8 bases in between. The CDR3 protein is CASSLARGYTIYF. The CDR3 nucleotides read TGTGCCAGCAGTTTAGCCAGGGGTTACACCATATATTTT.

The J gene is TRBJ2-3, the V gene TRBV24-1, with TRBD1 identical over 9 bases. This CDR3 has 16 amino acids. V gave up 4 bases and J gave up 7 bases; unmatched junction bases: 11. The germline gives CDR1 KGHDR, CDR2 SFDVKD. This CDR3 reads CATSDSPGDRVNTQYF. DNA for the CDR3: TGTGCCACCAGTGACTCTCCTGGGGACAGGGTAAATACGCAGTATTTT.